Shown below are 11 T cell receptor beta chains from a single sample sequenced in a study of blood T cell repertoires in COVID-19. The repertoire was sequenced with immunoSEQ multiplex PCR; TCRdb's copy has only in-frame clones and lacks some. The sample contains fewer than 120,000 clones, nearly 80% of which appear only once. The sample taken for sequencing was peripheral blood. These receptors were collected from a woman of 80 years or more with active or convalescent COVID-19.

There are a few counts of this clone. The chain uses TRBV7-3 and TRBJ1-1; D unclear. Germline lookup yields CDR1 SGHTA and CDR2 FQGTGA. Trimming shortened V by 2 bases and J by 3 bases, and 7 bases separated the two germline ends. This CDR3 region has 13 residues. CDR3 bases: TGTGCCAGCAGCTTATTAGCCGACACTGAAGCTTTCTTT. Translated, it gives CASSLLADTEAFF.

This chain connects TRBV30 to TRBJ1-2, with 9 positions matching TRBD1. The CDR3 is 15 residues long. V shed 4 bases, J shed 0 bases, and the junction held 6 bases outside the gene matches. Germline CDR1 reads GTSNPN; CDR2 reads SVGIG (reference sequence). This CDR3 reads CAWNHRGPTNYGYTF. The CDR3 region has the DNA TGTGCCTGGAACCACAGGGGGCCAACTAACTATGGCTACACCTTC.

This chain joins TRBV7-3 and TRBJ2-7; 13 nucleotides match TRBD2. V dropped 5 bases and J dropped 3; count of bases not matched to a gene: 7. The germline V gene encodes CDR1 SGHTA and CDR2 FQGTGA. CDR3 size: 16 residues. The CDR3 bases are TGTGCCAGCAGCCCGCAGGGGACTAGCGGGATCTACGAGCAGTACTTC. This codes for CASSPQGTSGIYEQYF.

The rearrangement uses TRBV5-4 and TRBJ2-3; 8 nucleotides align to TRBD2. The CDR3 covers 16 residues. CDR1 SGHNT and CDR2 YYREEE come from the germline V gene (reference sequence). Trimming took 4 bases from V and 2 from J; bases not matched to a gene: 9. CDR3 bases: TGTGCCAGCAGCGGGCGACTAGCGAAGACCACAGATACGCAGTATTTT. Protein: CASSGRLAKTTDTQYF.

As to this clone: One junction end does not reproduce the germline sequence, and a read error may be involved. V is TRBV6-6 and J is TRBJ2-4, with a possible D match to TRBD1 (6 bases). The germline V gene encodes CDR1 MNHNY and CDR2 SVGAGI (reference sequence). CDR3 size: 14 residues. CDR3 sequence reads: CASSYEQQGSTKRF. The DNA for the CDR3 is TGTGCCAGCAGTTACGAGCAGCAGGGGTCAACAAAACGCTTC.

The chain's CDR3 is CASSFPGSAFQELSYEQYF. The CDR3 coding sequence is TGTGCCAGCAGTTTCCCAGGGTCGGCGTTCCAAGAGCTTTCCTACGAGCAGTACTTC. This chain links TRBV28 with TRBJ2-7; the D gene is possibly TRBD1 (5 bases). This CDR3 has 19 residues. CDR1 and CDR2 (germline): MDHEN, SYDVKM. V dropped 3 bases and J dropped 1 base, with 25 bases sitting between them.

This clone was found a few times. The chain combines TRBV10-3 with TRBJ1-5, with a weak D call TRBD1 (5 bases). The V end lost 2 bases, the J end lost 6 bases, and 8 bases lay between the germline ends. This CDR3 is 13 amino acids long. CDR1 is ENHRY and CDR2 is SYGVKD in the germline V gene. Here the CDR3 reads CAISETDSQPQHF. CDR3 sequence (DNA): TGTGCCATCAGTGAGACCGACAGTCAGCCCCAGCATTTT.

The chain employs TRBV2 and TRBJ1-2; the D gene is possibly TRBD1 (5 bases). CDR3 length: 14 residues. The germline V gene encodes CDR1 SNHLY and CDR2 FYNNEI. V was shortened by 4 bases and J by 7 bases, with 16 bases between the two germline ends. CDR3 sequence reads: CASSVITGTSGYTF. Written as DNA, the CDR3 is TGTGCCAGCAGTGTCATCACCGGGACTTCTGGCTACACCTTC.

The gene calls are TRBV7-3 and TRBJ2-3, with D possibly TRBD2 on 5 matching bases. Germline V gene data show CDR1 as SGHTA and CDR2 as FQGTGA. This CDR3 is 14 amino acids long. The germline V and J ends were trimmed by 4 bases and 0 bases, with 8 bases remaining between them. CDR3 DNA: TGTGCCAGCAGCTCTTGGACTAGCACAGATACGCAGTATTTT. Protein: CASSSWTSTDTQYF.

The V gene is TRBV4-1, the J gene TRBJ1-5, with 7 positions matching TRBD1. The V gene end was trimmed by 3 bases and the J gene end by 4 bases; junction bases not matched to a gene: 6. CDR1 is MGHRA and CDR2 is YSYEKL in the germline V gene. This CDR3 spans 15 amino acids. In DNA, the CDR3 is TGCGCCAGCAGCCACGCAGGGGGAATGAATCAGCCCCAGCATTTT. This encodes CASSHAGGMNQPQHF.

This sequence joins TRBV5-6 and TRBJ2-1, with no clear D. V was clipped by 4 bases and J by 2 bases, with 13 bases between them. Germline V gene sequence: CDR1 SGHDT, CDR2 YYEEEE. The CDR3 consists of 15 residues. This CDR3 reads CASSTKYQAYNEQFF. The CDR3 DNA follows: TGTGCCAGCAGCACAAAATATCAGGCCTACAATGAGCAGTTCTTC.